The 6 T cell receptor beta chains in this list originate from one sample, sequenced in a study of T cells in Graves' hyperthyroidism and ophthalmopathy. RNA transcripts yielded amplified TCR beta CDR3 regions. RT-PCR in the first round (using the HTBI primer set) targeted the TCR CDR3. TCRdb independently ran MiXCR on the multiplex PCR reads; one entry per CDR3 protein. The data show 600,000 or so distinct CDR3 sequences, just over 45% seen once. Sequencing input: peripheral blood or thyroid tissue (not recorded which). These TCRs come from a woman under 30 with Graves' hyperthyroidism.

There are a few counts of this clonotype. V is TRBV7-3 and J is TRBJ1-1; D unclear. V dropped 5 bases and J dropped 4 bases, with 11 bases sitting between them. The CDR3 contains 13 residues. Germline V gene lookup returns CDR1 SGHTA and CDR2 FQGTGA. The CDR3 DNA follows: TGTGCCAGCAGCGCGAGACTGTCCACTGAAGCTTTCTTT. Protein product: CASSARLSTEAFF.

The rearrangement joins TRBV5-1 to TRBJ1-6; D is perhaps TRBD1 (5 bases). Per the germline V gene, CDR1 is SGHRS and CDR2 is YFSETQ. V shed 4 bases and J shed 9 bases, with 14 bases lying between them. CDR3 length: 14 amino acids. The CDR3 loop reads CASSGGGGGSPLHF. CDR3 coding DNA: TGCGCCAGCAGCGGCGGGGGGGGAGGTTCACCCCTCCACTTT. The full variable domain, completed using reference TRBV5-1 and TRBJ1-6, is KAGVTQTPRYLIKTRGQQVTLSCSPISGHRSVSWYQQTPGQGLQFLFEYFSETQRNKGNFPGRFSGRQFSNSRSEMNVSTLELGDSALYLCASSGGGGGSPLHFGNGTRLTVT.

This clonotype was counted at least ten times. The chain recombines TRBV7-3 with TRBJ1-1; D ambiguous. This CDR3 is 13 amino acids long. Trimming left V 3 bases short and J 4 bases short, with 9 bases between. Germline V CDR1 and CDR2: SGHTA, FQGTGA. This CDR3 is CASSFDVGTEAFF. Written as DNA, the CDR3 is TGTGCCAGCAGCTTCGACGTCGGCACTGAAGCTTTCTTT.

At least ten counts were recorded for this clonotype. The chain recombines TRBV29-1 with TRBJ1-1; 8 nucleotides agree with TRBD1. CDR1 is SQVTM, CDR2 ANQGSEA, per germline. The CDR3 has 14 residues. Germline trimming cut 6 bases from V and 4 bases from J; bases unmatched to any gene: 10. CDR3 bases: TGCAGCGTAGTGGACAGGGCTTCAGGCACTGAAGCTTTCTTT. Its protein product is CSVVDRASGTEAFF.

In regard to this clonotype: One end of the junction fails to match germline, which may point to a read error. The J gene is TRBJ1-2, the V gene TRBV7-8; D is ambiguous. Germline lookup yields CDR1 SGHVS and CDR2 FQNEAQ. The CDR3 is made up of 18 amino acids. The CDR3 loop is CASSLAPVSGPTNYGHTF. CDR3 nucleotides: TGTGCCAGCAGCTTAGCTCCAGTCAGCGGACCTACTAACTATGGCCACACCTTC. Full variable domain (missing parts from reference TRBV7-8 and TRBJ1-2): GAGVSQSPRYKVAKRGQDVALRCDPISGHVSLFWYQQALGQGPEFLTYFQNEAQLDKSGLPSDRFFAERPEGSVSTLKIQRTQQEDSAVYLCASSLAPVSGPTNYGHTFGSGTRLTVV.

The genes are TRBV2 and TRBJ2-7, with TRBD1 as a possible D gene (5 bases). The ends were cut back, 3 bases at V and 7 bases at J, with 16 bases in the middle. This CDR3 comprises 14 residues. Germline values: CDR1 SNHLY, CDR2 FYNNEI. CDR3 DNA: TGTGCCAGCAGTGACGACAGACCTCTTCATGAGCAGTACTTC. Its translation: CASSDDRPLHEQYF.